The source of this TCR beta chain is a study of T cell repertoires in cytomegalovirus infection. Whole-study context: Evidence of both CMV infection and a matching HLA type came from public TCR beta signatures.

TCRdb reprocessed the reads with MiXCR, giving one entry per CDR3 protein. The sample lists roughly 230,000 distinct CDR3 sequences, about 7% seen once, with around 6% in the top ten. Study results and caveats: CMV-specific TCR beta clonotypes restricted by HLA-C dominated the ex vivo response.

This clonotype was seen repeatedly, ten times or more. Its antigen is still unknown. Material for sequencing was PBMCs. This sequence was found in a human donor in good health (CMV status not recorded). Some clones in this sample may be carry-over from other donors' samples.

CDR3 residues: CASSLAPQGQRGNEKLFF. The CDR3 coding sequence is TGTGCCAGCAGCTTAGCTCCCCAGGGCCAGCGGGGTAATGAAAAACTGTTTTTT. V is TRBV7-2 and J is TRBJ1-4, with a tentative D call TRBD1 (5 bases). This CDR3 has 18 residues. V lost 0 bases, J lost 4 bases, and 18 bases lay in between. The V gene's germline CDR1 is SGHTA and CDR2 FQGNSA.